This TCR beta chain was sequenced for a study of blood T cell repertoires in COVID-19. Measured with immunoSEQ multiplex PCR; TCRdb has only the in-frame clones, and not every one. The table has approximately 170,000 clones, 83% seen once; the top ten hold under 2.5%. The V end was cut by 2 bases, the J end by 8 bases, with 13 bases between. The CDR3 extends over 14 amino acids. Germline V gene lookup returns CDR1 KGHSH and CDR2 LQKENI. The chain joins TRBV18 to TRBJ2-1, with D perhaps matching TRBD2 (5 bases). The sequencing sample was made of peripheral blood. This TCR came from a woman of 80 years or more with acute or convalescent COVID-19. CDR3 sequence reads: CASSPADYSDEQFF. CDR3 coding DNA: TGTGCCAGCTCACCAGCAGACTATAGCGATGAGCAGTTCTTC.